The 15 T cell receptor beta chains below come from one sample, sequenced in a study of cytomegalovirus exposure and HLA in healthy donors. The PCR had 60 Vbeta and 13 Jbeta primers. Data came from immunoSEQ multiplex PCR; TCRdb stores just in-frame clones and leaves some out. The sample includes approximately 150,000 clones. The sequenced material came from PBMCs. These receptors were taken from a woman under 30 in good health and CMV-seronegative.

The rearrangement joins TRBV10-3 to TRBJ2-5; TRBD1 aligns across 10 bases. Germline V gene lookup returns CDR1 ENHRY and CDR2 SYGVKD. The CDR3 covers 13 residues. Trimming cost V 6 bases and J 7 bases; bases outside gene matches: 5. The CDR3 bases are TGTGCCATCAGAGGGACAGGGGTTGTGACCCAGTACTTC. Translated, it gives CAIRGTGVVTQYF.

The chain combines TRBV9 with TRBJ1-1, with TRBD1 identical over 8 bases. CDR1 is SGDLS and CDR2 is YYNGEE in the germline V gene. This CDR3 is 16 amino acids long. V lost 0 bases and J lost 1; bases outside the gene matches: 5. DNA of the CDR3: TGTGCCAGCAGCGTAGGGATAGGGACAGGGAACACTGAAGCTTTCTTT. The encoded protein is CASSVGIGTGNTEAFF.

The rearrangement uses TRBV5-8 and TRBJ2-7, with a possible D match to TRBD2 (7 bases). The CDR3 consists of 14 residues. Trimming removed 2 bases at V and 3 bases at J, with 12 bases between. Germline assignment: CDR1 SGHTS and CDR2 YDEGEE. The CDR3 loop is CASSFRGGYYEQYF. Here the CDR3 DNA reads TGTGCCAGCAGCTTTAGGGGGGGCTACTACGAGCAGTACTTC.

The chain is built from TRBV29-1 and TRBJ1-1, with D maybe TRBD1 (5 bases). Germline CDR1 reads SQVTM; CDR2 reads ANQGSEA. The CDR3 is 15 residues long. V dropped 5 bases and J dropped 1 base, with 17 bases sitting between them. This chain's CDR3 is CSVSHPGGGNTEAFF. CDR3 DNA: TGCAGCGTTTCACATCCGGGGGGTGGGAACACTGAAGCTTTCTTT.

The chain has TRBV20-1 and TRBJ2-5; D is unclear. In germline, CDR1 is DFQATT, CDR2 SNEGSKA (reference sequence). Trimming removed 6 bases at V and 7 bases at J, with 12 bases between. The CDR3 contains 11 residues. CDR3 residues: CSAYQSGTQYF. The CDR3 region has the DNA TGCAGTGCCTACCAATCGGGGACCCAGTACTTC.

DNA of the CDR3: TGCGCCAGCAGCTTGGACGGGAGGTACACTGAAGCTTTCTTT. Translation gives CASSLDGRYTEAFF. This rearrangement joins TRBV5-1 to TRBJ1-1, with D hard to call. CDR3 length equals 14 residues. The V end was cut by 0 bases, the J end by 3 bases, with 9 bases between. In germline, CDR1 is SGHRS, CDR2 YFSETQ.

The genes are TRBV6-5 and TRBJ1-1; D is unclear. The CDR3 contains 13 residues. The germline V and J ends were trimmed by 7 bases and 1 base, with 10 bases remaining between them. In germline, CDR1 is MNHEY, CDR2 SVGAGI. CDR3 nucleotide sequence: TGTGCCAGCAAAAACAGCCAGAACACTGAAGCTTTCTTT. Translation gives CASKNSQNTEAFF.

This chain joins TRBV5-1 and TRBJ2-5, with D unresolved. Germline V lookup: CDR1 SGHRS, CDR2 YFSETQ. The CDR3 length is 15 residues. Trimming removed 0 bases at V and 0 bases at J, with 9 bases between. Written as DNA, the CDR3 is TGCGCCAGCAGCTTGGACCTGGGCTACCAAGAGACCCAGTACTTC. Translating gives CASSLDLGYQETQYF. Using reference TRBV5-1 and TRBJ2-5 for the parts outside the CDR3, the full variable domain is KAGVTQTPRYLIKTRGQQVTLSCSPISGHRSVSWYQQTPGQGLQFLFEYFSETQRNKGNFPGRFSGRQFSNSRSEMNVSTLELGDSALYLCASSLDLGYQETQYFGPGTRLLVL.

This chain's CDR3 is CASSQDRQETQYF. In DNA form, the CDR3 reads TGTGCCAGCAGTCAGGACAGGCAAGAGACCCAGTACTTC. The rearrangement links TRBV27 to TRBJ2-5; 7 bases line up with TRBD1. The germline V gene encodes CDR1 MNHEY and CDR2 SMNVEV (reference sequence). The CDR3 is 13 amino acids. The J segment lost 2 bases and the V segment lost 5 bases, leaving 2 bases of the junction unmatched.

The chain employs TRBV2 and TRBJ2-1; 10 positions match TRBD2. The CDR3 spans 17 residues. Germline CDR1 is SNHLY and CDR2 is FYNNEI. J gave up 0 bases and V 6 bases, and 8 bases lay outside the gene matches. CDR3 sequence (DNA): TGTGCCAGCAGCCCCCTAGCGGGAGCGCTCTCCTACAATGAGCAGTTCTTC. Protein sequence: CASSPLAGALSYNEQFF.

J is TRBJ1-2 and V is TRBV4-3; the match to TRBD1 covers 7 bases. J gave up 6 bases and V 2 bases, and 9 bases lay outside the gene matches. The length of the CDR3 is 15 residues. Per germline, CDR1 LGHNA and CDR2 YSLEER. In nucleotides, the CDR3 is TGCGCCAGCAGCCAAAGGACAGGAAGGGAGAATGGCTACACCTTC. This gives the protein CASSQRTGRENGYTF.

The genes are TRBV2 and TRBJ1-1, with a possible D match to TRBD1 (5 bases). V shed 4 bases and J shed 2 bases, with 8 bases lying between them. The germline V gene encodes CDR1 SNHLY and CDR2 FYNNEI. The CDR3 has 13 amino acids. CDR3 residues: CASSVRTNTEAFF. The DNA of the CDR3 is TGTGCCAGCAGTGTGAGGACAAACACTGAAGCTTTCTTT. Supplemented by reference TRBV2 and TRBJ1-1, the full variable domain reads EPEVTQTPSHQVTQMGQEVILRCVPISNHLYFYWYRQILGQKVEFLVSFYNNEISEKSEIFDDQFSVERPDGSNFTLKIRSTKLEDSAMYFCASSVRTNTEAFFGQGTRLTVV.

The J gene is TRBJ2-4, the V gene TRBV7-2; weak D call: TRBD2 (7 bases). The CDR3 has 14 residues. V dropped 2 bases and J dropped 8 bases, with 13 bases sitting between them. The germline V gene encodes CDR1 SGHTA and CDR2 FQGNSA. This CDR3 reads CASSLLGGADIQYF. CDR3 in DNA: TGTGCCAGCAGCTTACTTGGGGGGGCGGACATTCAGTACTTC.

The gene calls are TRBV5-1 and TRBJ2-1; D gene uncertain. Germline values: CDR1 SGHRS, CDR2 YFSETQ. Deletions cut 0 bases from V and 6 bases from J, with 7 bases between. CDR3 length equals 13 residues. CDR3 amino acids: CASSLARSNEQFF. In nucleotides, the CDR3 is TGCGCCAGCAGCTTGGCTCGGAGCAATGAGCAGTTCTTC.

The rearrangement uses TRBV2 and TRBJ1-2; 7 bases match TRBD1. Germline loops: CDR1 SNHLY, CDR2 FYNNEI. The CDR3 contains 15 residues. The junction had 10 bases not matched to a gene; V was cut back by 5 bases and J by 4 bases. As DNA, the CDR3 is TGTGCCAGCAGTCCTGACAGGGCAGGCTTCTATGGCTACACCTTC. Its translation is CASSPDRAGFYGYTF.